This T cell receptor beta chain was sequenced in a study of blood T cell repertoires in COVID-19 (dated by TCRdb to 2019 to 2021). The study in broad terms: Samples covering the acute and convalescent phases of COVID-19 were provided by collaborators in the United States, Italy and Spain. HLA class I and class II types, where available, came from metadata supplied by the sample provider rather than from assay-based typing. The sample metadata nearly always contained a de-identified subject ID, COVID-19 status, age in years and sex. Samples were obtained from the ongoing ImmuneRACE study (first 160 participants) and from some 1,300 subjects provided by 6 global collaborators. The prospective study material was composed of cDNA or gDNA derived from T cells, B-cell-depleted T cells, or PBMCs. Subjects who had been exposed to COVID-19, were actively infected with it, or had recovered from it provided the deeply sampled blood TCRbeta repertoires that made up the dataset. The repertoires were released in a freely available public database intended as a resource for research on the immune response to SARS-CoV-2. Overall study outcomes, separate from this receptor: The quantity of clinical and demographic metadata differed by source and by participant and was supplied without curation.

For this clone: The clone's antigen remains unknown. Per-nucleotide qualities are absent, and no much larger clonotype sits a single base away.

The immunoSEQ Assay, a bias-controlled multiplex PCR, was used to amplify TCRbeta CDR3 regions from genomic DNA. In the paper's pipeline: Within the assay, amplification of reference gene primers was used to estimate how many nucleated cells each sample contained. To quantify the absolute abundance of each unique TCRbeta CDR3 rearrangement, sequence reads were collapsed and filtered. Productive Simpson clonality was computed per sample as the square root of Simpson's diversity index over productive rearrangements. TCRdb holds this immuneACCESS table with in-frame rearrangements only. Some clones are missing; in checked studies, unresolved V genes explain under half, and the rest has no known cause. That table is the source of V, J and clone size, and D and trimming were worked out from the DNA. The sample table lists roughly 72,000 clones, more than 70% of them with a count of one. The ten largest clones add up to 15% to 20% of the sample.

There are 15 amino acids in the CDR3, from cysteine to phenylalanine inclusive. Only the CDR3 portion is preserved as DNA: 45 bases, with reading frame beginning at the first base. For this chain, trimming is 1 base at the V end and 0 bases at the J end, and the number of junction bases without a gene match is 2. Reading the germline V gene gives CDR1 SGHVS and CDR2 FNYEAQ. Each collaborating institution followed its own protocols to collect whole blood in K2EDTA tubes. For TCRbeta analysis, collaborators shipped samples in one of three forms: frozen whole blood, isolated PBMCs, or DNA extracted from either of those sample types.

This chain is built from TRBV7-6 and TRBJ2-7; 8 middle bases align to TRBD1. This clonotype originated in a human donor in a cohort sampled during active COVID-19. Sequencing was done on a sample of peripheral blood. The CDR3: CASSLDRGSSYEQYF. The DNA sequence is given as TGTGCCAGCAGCTTAGACAGGGGGAGCTCCTACGAGCAGTACTTC.